A single sample gave rise to the 15 T cell receptor beta chains below, sequenced in a study of blood T cell repertoires in COVID-19 (dated by TCRdb to 2020 to 2022). Library preparation was by the immunoSEQ multiplex PCR assay. TCRdb obtained this table from immuneACCESS and retained in-frame rearrangements with V and J assigned. These tables miss some clones; where compared with another copy, unresolved V genes account for less than half of the shortfall, and the remainder is unexplained. The sample table lists roughly 30,000 clones, 55% to 75% of them with a count of one. Clones ranked in the top ten supply about 21% of the sample. The sequenced sample was peripheral blood. Every receptor here comes from a boy between 2 and 10 years old with active or convalescent COVID-19.

The V call is TRBV5-1, the J call TRBJ1-3; D not resolved. CDR3 length: 15 residues. Germline-derived CDR1 and CDR2 are SGHRS and YFSETQ. Trimming shortened V by 4 bases and J by 2 bases, and 13 bases separated the two germline ends. The CDR3, as DNA: TGCGCCAGCAGCCCCGGGTCCTCTGCTGGAAACACCATATATTTT. Protein: CASSPGSSAGNTIYF.

The chain combines TRBV5-1 with TRBJ2-7; TRBD2 matches 8 bases. Germline CDR1 and CDR2: SGHRS and YFSETQ. This CDR3 comprises 13 residues. The ends lost 4 bases at V and 5 bases at J; junction bases unmatched: 5. The CDR3 here is CASSPGGGNEQYF. The CDR3 bases are TGCGCCAGCAGCCCCGGGGGGGGAAACGAGCAGTACTTC.

The chain joins TRBV28 to TRBJ2-2, with 9 bases fitting TRBD2. CDR1 and CDR2 from the germline V gene are MDHEN and SYDVKM. V shed 5 bases and J 6 bases; nucleotides not matched to a gene: 22. The CDR3 totals 20 residues. CDR3 residues: CASSISVETGLAIFAGELFF. The CDR3 bases are TGTGCCAGCAGTATTAGCGTAGAAACAGGACTAGCGATTTTCGCCGGGGAGCTGTTTTTT.

The table lists this clone with a few counts. The J gene is TRBJ1-6, the V gene TRBV6-1; D call uncertain. This CDR3 has 15 amino acids. V was pared by 2 bases and J by 7 bases, with 12 bases between. Germline V lookup: CDR1 MNHNS, CDR2 SASEGT. In DNA form, the CDR3 reads TGTGCCAGCAGTGAATCAGGTTCACCAAATTCACCCCTCCACTTT. Amino acids: CASSESGSPNSPLHF.

The rearrangement uses TRBV28 and TRBJ1-1; TRBD1 matches at 9 bases. Germline V gives CDR1 MDHEN, CDR2 SYDVKM. The CDR3 extends over 13 amino acids. The V segment lost 11 bases and the J segment 1 base; nucleotides outside the gene matches: 5. CDR3 in amino acids: CAGTGGPNTEAFF. The CDR3 nucleotides are TGTGCCGGTACAGGGGGCCCGAACACTGAAGCTTTCTTT.

The chain joins TRBV12-5 to TRBJ2-5, with TRBD2 matching over 7 bases. V shed 1 base, J shed 5 bases, and the junction held 7 bases outside the gene matches. The CDR3 covers 15 residues. CDR1 is LGHNT and CDR2 is FRNRAP in the germline V gene. The CDR3 reads CASGLEPGREETQYF. The CDR3 DNA reads as TGTGCTAGTGGTTTGGAGCCAGGGCGGGAGGAGACCCAGTACTTC.

The chain recombines TRBV4-3 with TRBJ2-2, with TRBD2 matching 11 bases. V shed 0 bases and J 7 bases; nucleotides not matched to a gene: 4. Germline values: CDR1 LGHNA, CDR2 YSLEER. The CDR3 runs to 16 residues. The CDR3 nucleotides are TGCGCCAGCAGCCAAGAAGGACTAGCGGGCTTCGGGGAGCTGTTTTTT. Amino acid sequence: CASSQEGLAGFGELFF.

The chain combines TRBV7-9 with TRBJ2-1, with 8 bases fitting TRBD2. Trimming cost V 2 bases and J 7 bases; bases outside gene matches: 10. The germline V gene encodes CDR1 SEHNR and CDR2 FQNEAQ (reference sequence). The CDR3 totals 16 residues. The CDR3 DNA reads as TGTGCCAGCAGCTTAAGGGCTAGCGGGTTTAAGAATGAGCAGTTCTTC. As protein: CASSLRASGFKNEQFF.

This clone was detected only a few times. The chain employs TRBV5-5 and TRBJ2-7; D not resolved. Trimming left V 1 base short and J 1 base short, with 9 bases between. The CDR3 runs 14 residues. CDR1 is SGHKS and CDR2 is YYEKEE in the germline V gene (reference sequence). CDR3 protein: CASSLYGESYEQYV. As DNA, the CDR3 is TGTGCCAGCAGCTTGTACGGAGAGTCCTACGAGCAGTACGTC.

This clone was detected a few times. The chain is built from TRBV7-2 and TRBJ1-2, with 7 bases matching TRBD1. Looked up from germline, CDR1 is SGHTA and CDR2 is FQGNSA. Losses at the gene ends were 3 bases for V and 6 bases for J; bases not matched to a gene: 4. This CDR3 is 13 amino acids long. The CDR3 DNA sequence: TGTGCCAGCAGCTTGACAGGGAGCCATGGCTACACCTTC. Translation gives CASSLTGSHGYTF.

This clone was found a few times. The chain uses TRBV7-9 and TRBJ2-4, with TRBD1 identical over 8 bases. V gave up 5 bases and J gave up 6 bases; unmatched junction bases: 9. The CDR3 covers 15 residues. Germline loops: CDR1 SEHNR, CDR2 FQNEAQ (reference sequence). For the CDR3, the DNA is TGTGCCAGCAGCATAGGACAGGGAATCGCAAACATTCAGTACTTC. Its protein product is CASSIGQGIANIQYF.

The rearrangement joins TRBV3-1 (or the pseudogene TRBV3-2) to TRBJ1-5; possible D gene TRBD1, 5 bases. Between the trimmed V and J ends, which lost 2 bases and 3 bases, there was a span of 8 bases. This CDR3 region has 14 residues. Germline CDR1 is LGHDT and CDR2 is YNNKEL (reference sequence). The CDR3 DNA is TGTGCCAGCAGCCAAACAGGTCTCAATCAGCCCCAGCATTTT. Encoded protein: CASSQTGLNQPQHF.

This clone ranks as medium-sized. The chain employs TRBV2 and TRBJ1-1; 12 bases are shared with TRBD1. J gave up 1 base and V 5 bases, and 8 bases lay outside the gene matches. The CDR3 length is 17 residues. CDR1 is SNHLY and CDR2 is FYNNEI in the germline V gene. In DNA, the CDR3 is TGTGCCAGCAGTAGAGGGACAGGGGGCGGTGAGAACACTGAAGCTTTCTTT. This codes for CASSRGTGGGENTEAFF.

The V call is TRBV5-1, the J call TRBJ1-2, with 9 bases matching TRBD1. This CDR3 region has 16 residues. With 3 bases clipped from V and 7 bases from J, the junction kept 13 bases outside the gene matches. Looked up from germline, CDR1 is SGHRS and CDR2 is YFSETQ. CDR3 sequence: CASSWTGTGLLSGYTF. CDR3 DNA: TGCGCCAGCAGCTGGACCGGGACAGGGCTTCTATCTGGCTACACCTTC.

V is TRBV1 and J is TRBJ2-1; the DNA was not compared with TRBD2, the D call given in the table. TRBV1 is designated a pseudogene. The CDR3 is 19 residues long. CDR3 DNA: TGCACCAGCAGCCGAGGAGGTGGACTAGCGGGAAACGCCTACAATGAGCAGTTCTTC. It codes for CTSSRGGGLAGNAYNEQFF.